Each of the 14 T cell receptor beta chains below was sequenced from the same sample in a study of blood T cell repertoires in COVID-19. The data were produced by immunoSEQ multiplex PCR, yet TCRdb's version contains in-frame clones alone and is incomplete. The table records about 120,000 clones, less than 75% of them present only once. Material: peripheral blood. These receptors were obtained from a human donor with acute or convalescent COVID-19. The donor label of this sample is uncertain.

The chain carries TRBV3-1 (or the pseudogene TRBV3-2) and TRBJ2-2; no reliable D call. With 1 base removed from V and 2 bases from J, the gap between germline ends came to 11 bases. Per germline, CDR1 LGHDT and CDR2 YNNKEL (reference sequence). This CDR3 comprises 16 residues. The CDR3 nucleotides read TGTGCCAGCAGCCAAGTGTCGACTCTTAACACCGGGGAGCTGTTTTTT. Translating gives CASSQVSTLNTGELFF.

The V call is TRBV15, the J call TRBJ1-3; 8 bases fit TRBD1. Germline-derived CDR1 and CDR2 are LNHNV and YYDKDF (reference sequence). The V segment lost 3 bases and the J segment 4 bases; nucleotides outside the gene matches: 8. CDR3 size: 16 residues. CDR3 loop: CATSSEETGVGNTIYF. The CDR3 region has the DNA TGTGCCACCAGCAGTGAAGAGACAGGGGTGGGAAACACCATATATTTT.

The V call is TRBV30, the J call TRBJ1-1; D ambiguous. CDR3 length: 11 residues. CDR1 and CDR2 (germline): GTSNPN, SVGIG (reference sequence). V lost 8 bases and J lost 1, with 8 bases in between. The CDR3 nucleotides read TGTGCCATGGAGAGGAACACTGAAGCTTTCTTT. Amino acids: CAMERNTEAFF.

The genes are TRBV6-5 and TRBJ2-1; D remains ambiguous. With 9 bases removed from V and 0 bases from J, the gap between germline ends came to 15 bases. The CDR3 totals 15 residues. The V gene's germline CDR1 is MNHEY and CDR2 SVGAGI. CDR3 DNA: TGTGCCAGTTTCCCTGCTGAGAGCTCCTACAATGAGCAGTTCTTC. Its protein is CASFPAESSYNEQFF.

The chain recombines TRBV7-9 with TRBJ1-1, with TRBD1 as a possible D gene (6 bases). The CDR3 consists of 13 residues. V lost 5 bases and J lost 3, with 10 bases in between. Germline V gives CDR1 SEHNR, CDR2 FQNEAQ (reference sequence). The CDR3 loop is CASSLGQYTEAFF. The CDR3 DNA follows: TGTGCCAGCAGCCTTGGACAGTACACTGAAGCTTTCTTT.

The chain joins TRBV25-1 to TRBJ2-6; possibly TRBD1 for D (5 bases). The V gene lost 1 base and the J gene lost 5 bases, with 12 bases spanning the gap. CDR3 length equals 16 residues. Germline CDR1 reads MGHDK; CDR2 reads SYGVNS. In DNA, the CDR3 is TGTGCCAGCAGTGAATTTCCAGGGCTCCGGGCCAACGTCCTGACTTTC. It translates to CASSEFPGLRANVLTF.

J is TRBJ2-7 and V is TRBV4-1, with 9 bases that match TRBD2. The CDR3 length is 15 residues. CDR1 and CDR2 from the germline V gene are MGHRA and YSYEKL. The junction had 6 bases not matched to a gene; V was cut back by 4 bases and J by 2 bases. The CDR3 loop reads CASSPFSGGAYEQYF. The CDR3, as DNA: TGCGCCAGCAGCCCCTTTAGCGGGGGAGCCTACGAGCAGTACTTC.

CDR3 residues: CASSPDILVSGNTIYF. CDR3 DNA: TGTGCCAGCTCACCAGACATCCTCGTTTCTGGAAACACCATATATTTT. The chain carries TRBV18 and TRBJ1-3; D is ambiguous. The germline CDR1 and CDR2 sequences are KGHSH and LQKENI. With 2 bases removed from V and 1 base from J, the gap between germline ends came to 12 bases. This CDR3 contains 16 residues.

With respect to this clone: Different DNA sequences within this sample yield the same CDR3. The J gene is TRBJ1-4, the V gene TRBV5-1, with TRBD1 matching 7 bases. The germline gives CDR1 SGHRS, CDR2 YFSETQ. V was clipped by 4 bases and J by 5 bases; unmatched bases: 5. The CDR3 spans 14 residues. Written as DNA, the CDR3 is TGCGCCAGCAGCACAGGGGCCGTCAATGAAAAACTGTTTTTT. This codes for CASSTGAVNEKLFF. Full variable domain (outside the CDR3, taken from reference TRBV5-1 and TRBJ1-4): KAGVTQTPRYLIKTRGQQVTLSCSPISGHRSVSWYQQTPGQGLQFLFEYFSETQRNKGNFPGRFSGRQFSNSRSEMNVSTLELGDSALYLCASSTGAVNEKLFFGSGTQLSVL.

The chain links TRBV10-3 to TRBJ1-1; 9 bases match TRBD1. V was pared by 7 bases and J by 0 bases, with 9 bases of the junction left unmatched. The CDR3 covers 16 residues. Germline CDR1 and CDR2: ENHRY and SYGVKD. CDR3 protein: CAIKEGTGSVNTEAFF. The CDR3 coding sequence is TGTGCCATCAAGGAGGGGACAGGGTCGGTGAACACTGAAGCTTTCTTT.

This clone was counted ten times or more. The V and J genes are TRBV28 and TRBJ2-3, with a weak D call TRBD2 (5 bases). V lost 2 bases to trimming and J lost 6 bases, with 15 bases between them. The germline V gene has CDR1 MDHEN and CDR2 SYDVKM. CDR3 length: 15 amino acids. The CDR3 nucleotides are TGTGCCAGCAGTTTAGTTTCGGGGATTCAGGATACGCAGTATTTT. It encodes CASSLVSGIQDTQYF.

This chain joins TRBV12-5 and TRBJ2-7; possible D gene TRBD1, 6 bases. Trimming removed 0 bases from V and 4 bases from J, with 13 bases in between. The CDR3 is made up of 15 amino acids. The germline CDR1 and CDR2 sequences are LGHNT and FRNRAP. CDR3 sequence reads: CASGLVPYRDYEQYV. In nucleotides, the CDR3 is TGTGCTAGTGGTTTGGTACCGTACAGGGATTACGAGCAGTACGTC.

The chain uses TRBV6-5 and TRBJ1-3; possibly TRBD1 for D (5 bases). The CDR3 runs 14 residues. CDR1 is MNHEY and CDR2 is SVGAGI in the germline V gene. Between the trimmed V and J ends, which lost 6 bases and 4 bases, there was a span of 13 bases. The CDR3 DNA follows: TGTGCCAGCAGCTACCCCAGGGTCGGAAACACCATATATTTT. Its protein product is CASSYPRVGNTIYF.

There are a few counts of this clone. The gene calls are TRBV9 and TRBJ2-3; 10 positions agree with TRBD2. With 2 bases clipped from V and 2 bases from J, the junction kept 11 bases outside the gene matches. The germline V gene encodes CDR1 SGDLS and CDR2 YYNGEE. The CDR3 covers 18 residues. The CDR3 loop is CASSVKPSGGLLTDTQYF. The DNA of the CDR3 is TGTGCCAGCAGCGTTAAACCTAGCGGGGGCCTCCTCACAGATACGCAGTATTTT. Combining the CDR3 with reference TRBV9 and TRBJ2-3 gives the whole variable domain DSGVTQTPKHLITATGQRVTLRCSPRSGDLSVYWYQQSLDQGLQFLIQYYNGEERAKGNILERFSAQQFPDLHSELNLSSLELGDSALYFCASSVKPSGGLLTDTQYFGPGTRLTVL.